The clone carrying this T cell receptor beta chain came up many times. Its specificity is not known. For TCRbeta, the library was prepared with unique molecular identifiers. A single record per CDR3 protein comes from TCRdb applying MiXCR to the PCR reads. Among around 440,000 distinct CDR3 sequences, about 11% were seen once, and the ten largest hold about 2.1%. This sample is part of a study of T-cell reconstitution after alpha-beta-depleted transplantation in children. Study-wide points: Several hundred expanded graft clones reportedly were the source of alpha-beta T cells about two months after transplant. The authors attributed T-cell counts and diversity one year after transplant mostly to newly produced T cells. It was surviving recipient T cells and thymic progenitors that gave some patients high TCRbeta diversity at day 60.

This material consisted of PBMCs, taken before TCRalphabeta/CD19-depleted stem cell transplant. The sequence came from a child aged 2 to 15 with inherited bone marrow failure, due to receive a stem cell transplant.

Here the CDR3 reads CASSLIQAGLAGEFF. CDR3 DNA sequence: TGTGCCAGCAGCTTAATCCAGGCGGGACTAGCGGGAGAGTTCTTC. The rearrangement links TRBV7-2 to TRBJ2-1; 14 bases map to TRBD2. The CDR3 extends over 15 amino acids. Looked up from germline, CDR1 is SGHTA and CDR2 is FQGNSA. After removal of 2 bases from V and 14 bases from J, the junction contained 8 bases not matched to a gene.